This TCR beta chain originates from a study of identical twins (dated by TCRdb to 2015 to 2016). Notes on the research overall: To test whether fetal clonotypes persist, the study used deep sequencing on TCR alpha and beta repertoires from monozygotic twins, unrelated adults of various ages, and cord blood. To rule out contamination, replicate twin experiments were performed at different times with different library preparation protocols. The research as a whole found: Out-of-frame TCR alpha sequences shared between twins showed an excess of low generation-probability sequences compared with coincidental sharing between unrelated individuals. Zero-insertion analyses could be partly confounded by invariant T cells such as MAIT and iNKT, though diverse VJ usage argued against such confounding for most clonotypes. Conclusions relied on cross-sectional statistical analysis, since the same donors could not be followed over many years. Abundant cord blood beta clonotypes had fewer insertions, young adult naive repertoires showed a similar but weaker trend, and memory repertoires showed no such trend. Excess twin sharing in beta out-of-frame sequences was weaker because fewer shared sequences lowered the signal-to-noise ratio. In monozygotic twins, recombination models systematically underestimated out-of-frame TCR alpha sharing, but the models matched the sharing seen between unrelated individuals.

Every donor in the study was a healthy Caucasian. Three pairs of female monozygotic twins, all aged roughly 18 to 29 years, were included in the twin cohort. Using Miltenyi CD45RO+ enrichment and human naive T-cell isolation kits, memory (CD45RO+) and naive T cells were isolated from PBMC. This clonotype was observed many times. The clone's antigen remains unknown. No base quality values were provided; no much bigger clone lies one nucleotide off. To prepare the library, 5' RACE was applied. Sequencing used an Illumina HiSeq 2000. Template switching introduced a universal primer binding site; the final cDNA contained a unique molecular identifier, enabling accurate counting of TCR cDNA molecules. Specific primers in the conserved constant-segment region were used to synthesize first-strand cDNA for TCR alpha and beta chains. Each cDNA library was double barcoded, with a SMART-Mk sample barcode plus Illumina barcodes, to control for contamination. Two successive PCR steps introduced TruSeq adapter sequences along with Illumina sample barcodes. TCR alpha and beta cDNA libraries were sequenced on the Illumina HiSeq platform with custom primers. The study's processing was this. Unique molecular identifiers were extracted from raw reads with MiGEC, and CDR3 positions were determined with MiXCR. Recombination models were inferred per individual with the repgenHMM and IGoR tools using an EM algorithm. Shared clonotypes were analyzed with the tcR package in R, and sharing was normalized by the product of cloneset sizes. Out-of-frame nonproductive sequences were analyzed to study raw recombination free of thymic and clonal selection effects. TCRdb reprocessed the public reads (quality trimming at Q25 with fastp, clone calling with MiXCR) and kept in-frame beta chains. When rows share a CDR3 protein, they turn into one entry using the most common DNA and genes. The V and J calls follow TCRdb's processing rather than the paper's. The sample table shows fewer than 350,000 distinct CDR3 sequences, and under 9% are seen once. The ten largest clones represent less than 2.5% of the sample.

Measured from the cysteine to the phenylalanine, the CDR3 is 14 residues long. This entry keeps only the CDR3 DNA: 42 bases, framed from base 1. Based on the germline V gene, the CDR1 and CDR2 sequences are SGHAT and FQNNGV. Between the V and J ends, shortened by 1 base and 3 bases respectively, the junction contains 8 bases. This sample was shared with a second study, whose subject was yellow fever vaccine responses in identical twins. Reported in the second study: According to the authors, the vaccine-induced T cell response in identical twins seemed to be partly convergent and partly specific to each individual. In the study, vaccine-responding T cell clones were precisely tracked in identical twins.

This chain joins TRBV11-2 to TRBJ2-3, with the D gene not confidently named. The TCR originated in a woman aged 18-29 years in good health. Sequencing was done on a sample of memory (CD45RO+) T cells sorted from blood. The sample's cell subset or site, from its label and the paper: CD45RO+ enriched T cells. At the DNA level, the sequence is TGTGCCAGCAGCTTAGTAGCAGAGACAGATACGCAGTATTTT. It translates to CASSLVAETDTQYF.